The sequence of this T cell receptor (beta chain) was determined in a study of molecular identifiers for immune sequencing clone quantification. The V segment lost 0 bases and the J segment 4 bases; nucleotides outside the gene matches: 4. Per germline, CDR1 DFQATT and CDR2 SNEGSKA (reference sequence). The CDR3 runs to 14 residues. TCRdb re-called the PCR reads through MiXCR, storing one row per CDR3 protein. The sample consists of nearly 650,000 distinct CDR3 sequences, roughly 27% of them appearing once. The material sequenced was naive CD8+ T cells from blood, with Jurkat cell RNA spiked in. Noted subset: FACS-sorted CD8+CD4-CCR7+CD45RA+ naive T cells. J is TRBJ2-7 and V is TRBV20-1; TRBD2 agrees at 9 bases. This clonotype originated in a human donor in good health. Some libraries in this study had Jurkat cell RNA spiked in. This chain's CDR3 is CSARDPSGIYEQYF. CDR3 bases: TGCAGTGCTAGAGATCCTAGCGGGATTTACGAGCAGTACTTC.